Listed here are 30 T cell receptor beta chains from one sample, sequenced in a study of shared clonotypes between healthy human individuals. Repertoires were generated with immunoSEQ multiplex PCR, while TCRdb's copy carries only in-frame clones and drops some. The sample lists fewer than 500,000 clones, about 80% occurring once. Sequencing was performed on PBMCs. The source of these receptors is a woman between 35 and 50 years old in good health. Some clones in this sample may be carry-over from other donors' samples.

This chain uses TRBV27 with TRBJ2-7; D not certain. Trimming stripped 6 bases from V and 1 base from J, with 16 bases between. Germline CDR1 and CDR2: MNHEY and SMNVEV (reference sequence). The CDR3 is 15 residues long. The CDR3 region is CASSQGWFASYEQYF. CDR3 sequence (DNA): TGTGCCAGCAGCCAAGGGTGGTTCGCATCCTACGAGCAGTACTTC.

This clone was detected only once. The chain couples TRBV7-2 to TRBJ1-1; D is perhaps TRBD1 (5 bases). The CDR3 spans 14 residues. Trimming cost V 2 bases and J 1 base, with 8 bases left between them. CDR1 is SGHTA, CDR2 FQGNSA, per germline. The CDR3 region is CASSLTGSNTEAFF. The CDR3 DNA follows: TGTGCCAGCAGCTTAACAGGATCGAACACTGAAGCTTTCTTT.

CDR3 nucleotides: TGTGCCAGCAGTGAAAGTTGGTCTAACACCGGGGAGCTGTTTTTT. Residues: CASSESWSNTGELFF. The genes are TRBV6-1 and TRBJ2-2; D is unresolved. The V gene lost 2 bases and the J gene lost 2 bases, with 9 bases spanning the gap. CDR3 length: 15 amino acids. In germline, CDR1 is MNHNS, CDR2 SASEGT.

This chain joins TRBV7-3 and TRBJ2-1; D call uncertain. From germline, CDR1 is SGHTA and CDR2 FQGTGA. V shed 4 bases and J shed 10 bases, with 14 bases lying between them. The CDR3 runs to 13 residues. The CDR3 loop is CASSYSLVGEQFF. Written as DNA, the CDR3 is TGTGCCAGCAGCTATTCTCTCGTAGGGGAGCAGTTCTTC.

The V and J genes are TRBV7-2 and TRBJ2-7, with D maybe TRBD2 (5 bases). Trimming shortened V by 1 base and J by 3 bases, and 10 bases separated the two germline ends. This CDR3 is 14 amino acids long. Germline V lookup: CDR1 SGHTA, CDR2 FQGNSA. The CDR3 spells CASSLVRRDYEQYF. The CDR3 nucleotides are TGTGCCAGCAGCTTAGTTCGACGGGACTACGAGCAGTACTTC.

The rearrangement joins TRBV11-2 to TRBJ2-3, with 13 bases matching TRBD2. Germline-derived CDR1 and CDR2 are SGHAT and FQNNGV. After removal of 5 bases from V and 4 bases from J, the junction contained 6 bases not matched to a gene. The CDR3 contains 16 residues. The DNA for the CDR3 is TGTGCCAGCAGCCCAGGACTAGCGGGAGCGGCAGATACGCAGTATTTT. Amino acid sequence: CASSPGLAGAADTQYF.

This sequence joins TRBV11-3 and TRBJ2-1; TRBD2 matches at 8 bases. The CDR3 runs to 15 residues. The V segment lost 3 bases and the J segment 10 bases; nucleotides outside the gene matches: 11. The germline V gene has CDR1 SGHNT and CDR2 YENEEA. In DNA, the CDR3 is TGTGCCAGCAGCTTTAAAACTAGCGGTGTAGAGGAGCAGTTCTTC. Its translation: CASSFKTSGVEEQFF.

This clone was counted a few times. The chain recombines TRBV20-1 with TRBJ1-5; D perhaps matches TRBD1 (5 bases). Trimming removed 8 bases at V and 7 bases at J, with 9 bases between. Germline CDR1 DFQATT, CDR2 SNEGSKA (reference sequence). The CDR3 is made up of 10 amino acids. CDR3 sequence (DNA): TGCAGTCGAGGGGTGCAGCCCCAGCATTTT. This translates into CSRGVQPQHF.

CDR3 in amino acids: CASGLGGRARDTQYF. CDR3 in DNA: TGTGCCAGCGGTCTCGGCGGGAGGGCCAGGGATACGCAGTATTTT. The genes are TRBV28 and TRBJ2-3; 9 bases line up with TRBD2. In germline, CDR1 is MDHEN, CDR2 SYDVKM. The V gene end was trimmed by 8 bases and the J gene end by 6 bases; junction bases not matched to a gene: 12. The CDR3 contains 15 residues.

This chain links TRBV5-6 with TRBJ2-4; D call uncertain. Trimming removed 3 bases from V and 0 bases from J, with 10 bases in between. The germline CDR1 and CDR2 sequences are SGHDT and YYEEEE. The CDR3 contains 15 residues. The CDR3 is CASSSYRLAKNIQYF. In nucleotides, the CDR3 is TGTGCCAGCAGCTCCTACAGATTAGCCAAAAACATTCAGTACTTC.

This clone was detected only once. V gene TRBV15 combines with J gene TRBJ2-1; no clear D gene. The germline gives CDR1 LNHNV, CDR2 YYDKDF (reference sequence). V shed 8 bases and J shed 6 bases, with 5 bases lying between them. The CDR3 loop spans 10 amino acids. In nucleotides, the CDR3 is TGTGCCACCCGGCTCAATGAGCAGTTCTTC. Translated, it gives CATRLNEQFF.

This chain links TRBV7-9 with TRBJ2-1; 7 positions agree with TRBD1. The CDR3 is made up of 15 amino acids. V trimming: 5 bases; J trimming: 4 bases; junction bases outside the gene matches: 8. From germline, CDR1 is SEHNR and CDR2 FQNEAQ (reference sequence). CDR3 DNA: TGTGCCAGCAGCGCCACCAACAGGGGTTACAATGAGCAGTTCTTC. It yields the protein CASSATNRGYNEQFF.

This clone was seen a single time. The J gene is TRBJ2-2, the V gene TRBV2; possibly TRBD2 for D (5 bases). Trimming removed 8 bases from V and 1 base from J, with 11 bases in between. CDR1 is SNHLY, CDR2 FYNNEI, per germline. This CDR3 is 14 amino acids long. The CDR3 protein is CASLSEVNTGELFF. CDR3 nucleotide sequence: TGTGCCAGCCTATCGGAGGTGAACACCGGGGAGCTGTTTTTT.

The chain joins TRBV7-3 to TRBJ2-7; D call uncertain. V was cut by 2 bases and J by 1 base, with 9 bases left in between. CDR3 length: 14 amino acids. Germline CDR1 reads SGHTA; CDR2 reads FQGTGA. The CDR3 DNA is TGTGCCAGCAGCTTAGGTCCCAGGTCCTACGAGCAGTACTTC. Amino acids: CASSLGPRSYEQYF.

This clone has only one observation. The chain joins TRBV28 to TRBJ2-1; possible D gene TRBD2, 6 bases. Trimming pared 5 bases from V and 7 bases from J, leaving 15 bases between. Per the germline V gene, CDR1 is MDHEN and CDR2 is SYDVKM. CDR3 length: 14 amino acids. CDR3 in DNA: TGTGCCAGCAGTCCAACCTCCCTAGCGAATGAGCAGTTCTTC. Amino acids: CASSPTSLANEQFF.

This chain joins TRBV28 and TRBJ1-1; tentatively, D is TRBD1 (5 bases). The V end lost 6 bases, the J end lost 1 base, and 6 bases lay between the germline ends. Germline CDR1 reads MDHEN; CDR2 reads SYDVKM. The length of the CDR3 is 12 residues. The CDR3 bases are TGTGCCAGCAGGGGGGGGAACACTGAAGCTTTCTTT. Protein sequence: CASRGGNTEAFF.

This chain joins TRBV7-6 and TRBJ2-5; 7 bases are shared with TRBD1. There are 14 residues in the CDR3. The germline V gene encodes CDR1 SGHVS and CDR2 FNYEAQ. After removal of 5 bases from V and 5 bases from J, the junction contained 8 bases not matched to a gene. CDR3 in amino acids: CASSTTDRAETQYF. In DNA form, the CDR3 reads TGTGCCAGCAGCACTACAGACAGGGCGGAGACCCAGTACTTC. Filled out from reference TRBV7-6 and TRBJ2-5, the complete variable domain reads GAGVSQSPRYKVTKRGQDVALRCDPISGHVSLYWYRQALGQGPEFLTYFNYEAQQDKSGLPNDRFSAERPEGSISTLTIQRTEQRDSAMYRCASSTTDRAETQYFGPGTRLLVL.

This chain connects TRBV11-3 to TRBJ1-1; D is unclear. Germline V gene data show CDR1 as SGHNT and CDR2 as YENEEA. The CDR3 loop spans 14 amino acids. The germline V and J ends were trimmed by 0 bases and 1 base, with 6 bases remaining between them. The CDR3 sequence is CASSLDPTNTEAFF. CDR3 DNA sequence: TGTGCCAGCAGCTTAGATCCTACGAACACTGAAGCTTTCTTT.

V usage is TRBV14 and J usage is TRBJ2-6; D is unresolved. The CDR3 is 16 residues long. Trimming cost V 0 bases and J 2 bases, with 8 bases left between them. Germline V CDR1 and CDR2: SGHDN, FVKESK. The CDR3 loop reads CASSQDPHAGANVLTF. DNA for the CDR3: TGTGCCAGCAGCCAAGATCCCCATGCTGGGGCCAACGTCCTGACTTTC.

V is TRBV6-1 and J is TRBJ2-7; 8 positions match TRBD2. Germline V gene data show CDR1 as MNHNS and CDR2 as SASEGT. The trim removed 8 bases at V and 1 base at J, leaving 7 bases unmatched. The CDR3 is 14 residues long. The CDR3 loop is CASRGGHASYEQYF. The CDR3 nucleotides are TGTGCCAGCCGGGGGGGACACGCATCCTACGAGCAGTACTTC.

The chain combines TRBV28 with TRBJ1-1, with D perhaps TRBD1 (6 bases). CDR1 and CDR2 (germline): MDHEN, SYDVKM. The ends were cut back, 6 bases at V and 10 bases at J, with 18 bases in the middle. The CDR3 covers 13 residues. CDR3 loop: CASSSLGGGVAFF. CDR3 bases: TGTGCCAGCAGCTCCCTTGGGGGGGGCGTAGCTTTCTTT.

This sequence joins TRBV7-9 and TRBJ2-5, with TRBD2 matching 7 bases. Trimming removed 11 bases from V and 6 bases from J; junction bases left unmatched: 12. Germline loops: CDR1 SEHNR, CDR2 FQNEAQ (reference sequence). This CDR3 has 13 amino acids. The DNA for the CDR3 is TGTGCCCTGGGGGAGGGCGACAGTAAGACCCAGTACTTC. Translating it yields CALGEGDSKTQYF.

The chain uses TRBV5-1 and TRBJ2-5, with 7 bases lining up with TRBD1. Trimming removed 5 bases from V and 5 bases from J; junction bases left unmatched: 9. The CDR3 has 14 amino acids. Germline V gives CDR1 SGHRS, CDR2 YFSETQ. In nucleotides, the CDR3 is TGCGCCAGCAGAAGAGACAGGGTCGACGAGACCCAGTACTTC. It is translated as CASRRDRVDETQYF.

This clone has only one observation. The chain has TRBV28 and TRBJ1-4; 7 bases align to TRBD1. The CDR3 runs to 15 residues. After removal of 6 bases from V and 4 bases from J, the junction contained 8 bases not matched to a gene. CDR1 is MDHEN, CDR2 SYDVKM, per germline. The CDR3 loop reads CASSPHTGVNEKLFF. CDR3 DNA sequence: TGTGCCAGCAGCCCCCACACAGGGGTTAATGAAAAACTGTTTTTT.

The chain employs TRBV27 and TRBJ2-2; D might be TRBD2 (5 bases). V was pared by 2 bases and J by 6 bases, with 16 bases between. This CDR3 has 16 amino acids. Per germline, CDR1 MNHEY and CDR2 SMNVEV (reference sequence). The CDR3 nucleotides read TGTGCCAGCAGTTTAAATGGAGCTAGCTCGGCCGGGGAGCTGTTTTTT. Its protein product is CASSLNGASSAGELFF.

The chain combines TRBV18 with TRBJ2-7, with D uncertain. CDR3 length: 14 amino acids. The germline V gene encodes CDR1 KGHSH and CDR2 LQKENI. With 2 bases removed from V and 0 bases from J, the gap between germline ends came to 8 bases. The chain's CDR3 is CASSPGSASYEQYF. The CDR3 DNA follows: TGTGCCAGCTCACCAGGCAGCGCCTCCTACGAGCAGTACTTC.

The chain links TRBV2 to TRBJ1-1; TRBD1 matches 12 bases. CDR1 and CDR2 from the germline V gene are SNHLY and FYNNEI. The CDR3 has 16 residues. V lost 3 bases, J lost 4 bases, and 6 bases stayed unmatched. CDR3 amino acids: CASSDPGQGAFTEAFF. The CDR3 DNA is TGTGCCAGCAGTGATCCGGGACAGGGGGCGTTCACTGAAGCTTTCTTT. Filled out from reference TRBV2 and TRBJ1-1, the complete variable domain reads EPEVTQTPSHQVTQMGQEVILRCVPISNHLYFYWYRQILGQKVEFLVSFYNNEISEKSEIFDDQFSVERPDGSNFTLKIRSTKLEDSAMYFCASSDPGQGAFTEAFFGQGTRLTVV.

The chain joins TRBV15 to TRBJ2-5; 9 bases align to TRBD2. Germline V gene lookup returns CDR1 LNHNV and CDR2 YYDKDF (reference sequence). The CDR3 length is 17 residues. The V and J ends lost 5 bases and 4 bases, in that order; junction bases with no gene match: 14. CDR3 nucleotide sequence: TGTGCCACCAGCCCTACCTTTAGCGGGAGTGGGGGAGAGACCCAGTACTTC. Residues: CATSPTFSGSGGETQYF. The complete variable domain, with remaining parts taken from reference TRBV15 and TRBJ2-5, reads DAMVIQNPRYQVTQFGKPVTLSCSQTLNHNVMYWYQQKSSQAPKLLFHYYDKDFNNEADTPDNFQSRRPNTSFCFLDIRSPGLGDTAMYLCATSPTFSGSGGETQYFGPGTRLLVL.

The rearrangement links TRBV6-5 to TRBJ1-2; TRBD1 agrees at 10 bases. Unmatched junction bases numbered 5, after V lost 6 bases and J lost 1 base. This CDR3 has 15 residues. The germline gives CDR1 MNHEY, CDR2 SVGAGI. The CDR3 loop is CASRPGTGVNYGYTF. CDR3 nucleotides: TGTGCCAGCAGGCCCGGGACAGGGGTTAACTATGGCTACACCTTC.

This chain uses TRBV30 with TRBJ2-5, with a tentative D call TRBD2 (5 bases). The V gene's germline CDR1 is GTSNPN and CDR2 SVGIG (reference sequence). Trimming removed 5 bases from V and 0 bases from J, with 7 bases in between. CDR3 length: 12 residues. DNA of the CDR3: TGTGCCTGGGGGCGGGACCAAGAGACCCAGTACTTC. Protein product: CAWGRDQETQYF. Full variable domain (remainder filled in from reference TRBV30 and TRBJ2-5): SQTIHQWPATLVQPVGSPLSLECTVEGTSNPNLYWYRQAAGRGLQLLFYSVGIGQISSEVPQNLSASRPQDRQFILSSKKLLLSDSGFYLCAWGRDQETQYFGPGTRLLVL.